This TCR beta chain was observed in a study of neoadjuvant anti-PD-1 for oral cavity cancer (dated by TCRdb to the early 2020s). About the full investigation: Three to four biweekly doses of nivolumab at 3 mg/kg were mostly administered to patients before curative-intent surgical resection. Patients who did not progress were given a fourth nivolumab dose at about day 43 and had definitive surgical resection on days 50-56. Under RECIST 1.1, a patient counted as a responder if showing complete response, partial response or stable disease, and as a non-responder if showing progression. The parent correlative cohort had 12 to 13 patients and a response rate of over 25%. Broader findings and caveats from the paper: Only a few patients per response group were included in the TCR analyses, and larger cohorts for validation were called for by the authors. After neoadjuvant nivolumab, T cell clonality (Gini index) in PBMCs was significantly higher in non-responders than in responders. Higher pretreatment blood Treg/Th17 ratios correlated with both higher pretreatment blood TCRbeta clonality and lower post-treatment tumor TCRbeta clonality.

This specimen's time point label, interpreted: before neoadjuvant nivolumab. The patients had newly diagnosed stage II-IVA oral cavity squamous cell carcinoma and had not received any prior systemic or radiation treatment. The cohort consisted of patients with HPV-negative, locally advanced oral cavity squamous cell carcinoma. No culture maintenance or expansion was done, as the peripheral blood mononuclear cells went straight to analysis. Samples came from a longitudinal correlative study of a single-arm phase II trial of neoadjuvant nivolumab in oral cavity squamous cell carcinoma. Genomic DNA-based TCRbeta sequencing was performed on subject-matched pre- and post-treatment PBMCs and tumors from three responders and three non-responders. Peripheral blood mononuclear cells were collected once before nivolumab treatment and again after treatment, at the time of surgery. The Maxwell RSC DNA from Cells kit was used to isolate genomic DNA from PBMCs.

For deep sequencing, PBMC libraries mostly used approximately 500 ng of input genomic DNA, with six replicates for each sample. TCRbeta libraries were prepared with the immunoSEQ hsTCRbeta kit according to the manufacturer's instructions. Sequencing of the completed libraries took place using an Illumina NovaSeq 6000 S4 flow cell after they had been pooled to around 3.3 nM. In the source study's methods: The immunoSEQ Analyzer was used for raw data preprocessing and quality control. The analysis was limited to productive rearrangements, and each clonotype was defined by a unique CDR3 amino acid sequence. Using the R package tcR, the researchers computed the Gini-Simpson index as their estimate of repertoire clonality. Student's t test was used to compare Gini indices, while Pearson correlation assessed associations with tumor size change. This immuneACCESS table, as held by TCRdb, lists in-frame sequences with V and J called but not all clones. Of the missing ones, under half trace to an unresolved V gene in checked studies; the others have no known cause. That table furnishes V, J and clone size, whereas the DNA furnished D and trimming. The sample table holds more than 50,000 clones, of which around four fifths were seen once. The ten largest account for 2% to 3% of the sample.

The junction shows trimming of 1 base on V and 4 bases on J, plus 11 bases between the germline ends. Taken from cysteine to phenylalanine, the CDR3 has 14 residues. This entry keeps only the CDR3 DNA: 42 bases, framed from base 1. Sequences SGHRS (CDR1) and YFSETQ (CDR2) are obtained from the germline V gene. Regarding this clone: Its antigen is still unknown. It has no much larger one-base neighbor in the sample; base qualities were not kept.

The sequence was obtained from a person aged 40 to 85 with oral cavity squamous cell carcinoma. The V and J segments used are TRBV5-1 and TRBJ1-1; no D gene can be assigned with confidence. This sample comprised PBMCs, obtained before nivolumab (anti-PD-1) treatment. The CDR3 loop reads CASSLITEGTEAFF. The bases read TGCGCCAGCAGCTTGATAACAGAAGGCACTGAAGCTTTCTTT.